Listed below are T cell receptor beta chains from one sample, sequenced in a study of cytomegalovirus exposure and HLA in healthy donors. Assay used: immunoSEQ multiplex PCR; TCRdb lists only in-frame clones, some missing. The sample lists roughly 120,000 clones; about four fifths were seen once. What was sequenced was PBMCs. Every receptor here comes from a male donor in good health and CMV-seropositive. The CDR3 runs from the conserved cysteine through the conserved F or W. The order of the fields is V gene, D gene, clone size, J gene, CDR3 DNA, CDR3 protein. A D gene is named only where the DNA matches it firmly. The listing skips clone size in some rows; elsewhere it reads once, few, many or a size class.

>TRBV30|TRBD2|NA|TRBJ2-7
TGTGCCTGGAGTCTAGCGGGATTTGACGAGCAGTACTTC
CAWSLAGFDEQYF
>TRBV5-4|TRBD1|NA|TRBJ2-5
TGTGCCAGCAGGCTTAGACAGGGGGCGCTTCAAGAGACCCAGTACTTC
CASRLRQGALQETQYF
>TRBV27|TRBD2|once|TRBJ2-3
TGTGCCAGCAGTCCAATAAGTACAAGACTAGCGGGGAAAGATACGCAGTATTTT
CASSPISTRLAGKDTQYF
>TRBV5-1|NA|NA|TRBJ2-5
TGCGCCAGCAGCTCTCTACTCCCCGGCCAAGAGACCCAGTACTTC
CASSSLLPGQETQYF
>TRBV30|TRBD1|NA|TRBJ1-2
TGTGCCTGGAGCCCCGGGACAGGGGGGGGGTATGGCTACACCTTC
CAWSPGTGGGYGYTF
>TRBV27|NA|NA|TRBJ2-1
TGTGCCAGCAGGGGATGGACAGATTACAATGAGCAGTTCTTC
CASRGWTDYNEQFF
>TRBV2|NA|NA|TRBJ1-2
TGTGCCACCCTACAGAAGACTACTAACTATGGCTACACCTTC
CATLQKTTNYGYTF
>TRBV11-3|TRBD2|once|TRBJ2-7
TGTGCCAGCAGCTTAAATAGCGGGGGATTCTACGAGCAGTACTTC
CASSLNSGGFYEQYF
>TRBV30|NA|NA|TRBJ2-7
TGTACCTGGAGTCCAGGATACGAGCAGTACTTC
CTWSPGYEQYF
>TRBV7-9|TRBD1|NA|TRBJ1-4
TGTGCCAGCAGCCAGGGACAGGGTTTTGAAAAACTGTTTTTT
CASSQGQGFEKLFF
>TRBV7-8|NA|once|TRBJ1-4
TGTGCCAGCAGCTTAAACCCGTTTCTAAATGAAAAACTGTTTTTT
CASSLNPFLNEKLFF
>TRBV23-1|TRBD2|NA|TRBJ2-1
TGCGCCAGCAGTCATGGCCCCGTAGCGGGAGAAAACTACAATGAGCAGTTCTTC
CASSHGPVAGENYNEQFF
>TRBV19|NA|NA|TRBJ1-2
TGTGCCAGCCTTGATGAAATCGGCGGAGGGTTTTATGGCTACACCTTC
CASLDEIGGGFYGYTF
>TRBV28|NA|NA|TRBJ2-2
TGTGCCAGCAGTCTCCGGGCCGGGGAGCTGTTTTTT
CASSLRAGELFF
>TRBV5-4|NA|NA|TRBJ2-5
TGTGCCAGCAGCTTGGCCGGGTCCGAGACCCAGTACTTC
CASSLAGSETQYF
>TRBV7-9|NA|NA|TRBJ2-7
TGTTCCAGCGGAGGAGTCCTCGAGCAGTACTTC
CSSGGVLEQYF
>TRBV5-4|TRBD2|NA|TRBJ2-1
TGTGCCAGCAGCTTAAGCGGGAGGGCCGTCTCCTACAATGAGCAGTTCTTC
CASSLSGRAVSYNEQFF
>TRBV30|NA|NA|TRBJ1-3
TGTGCCTGGAGTGTGCGAAGGCCAGGATACACCATATATTTT
CAWSVRRPGYTIYF
>TRBV27|NA|NA|TRBJ2-5
TGTGCCAGCAGTTCCCCAACCCTCGGAGAGACCCAGTACTTC
CASSSPTLGETQYF
>TRBV5-1|NA|NA|TRBJ2-1
TGCGCCAGCAGCCTCAGCTCCTACAATGAGCAGTTCTTC
CASSLSSYNEQFF
>TRBV5-1|TRBD2|NA|TRBJ2-5
TGCGCCAGCCGGGAGGGAGGGCTAGCAACAGAGACCCAGTACTTC
CASREGGLATETQYF
>TRBV5-1|NA|NA|TRBJ1-3
TGCGCCAGCAGCCTCCCGAGAGCAGGAATCTCTGGAAACACCATATATTTT
CASSLPRAGISGNTIYF
>TRBV5-4|TRBD2|NA|TRBJ2-3
TGTGCCAGCAGCTCCGAGCGGGGGACAGATACGCAGTATTTT
CASSSERGTDTQYF
>TRBV13|TRBD2|NA|TRBJ2-5
TGTGCCAGCAGCGACCGCCCCGGACTAGCGGAAGAGACCCAGTACTTC
CASSDRPGLAEETQYF
>TRBV27|TRBD1|NA|TRBJ1-1
TGTGCCAGCAGACCGACAGGGGGCGCCCCCACTGAAGCTTTCTTT
CASRPTGGAPTEAFF
>TRBV19|NA|NA|TRBJ2-7
TGTGCCAGTAGTATACAGGGCTACGAGCAGTACTTC
CASSIQGYEQYF
>TRBV6-1|TRBD2|NA|TRBJ2-7
TGTGCCAGTGGGGGACGCGCGGGAGGTGTCGAGCAGTACTTC
CASGGRAGGVEQYF
>TRBV19|NA|few|TRBJ1-3
TGTGCCAGTAGCACTACAGGCTCCTCTGGAAACACCATATATTTT
CASSTTGSSGNTIYF
>TRBV11-2|TRBD2|NA|TRBJ2-7
TGTGCCAGCAGCTTTTATAGCGGGAGCTACGAGCAGTACTTC
CASSFYSGSYEQYF
>TRBV5-6|TRBD2|NA|TRBJ2-7
TGTGCCAGCACCCCCGGGACTAGCTACGAGCAGTACTTC
CASTPGTSYEQYF
>TRBV6-5|TRBD2|NA|TRBJ2-7
TGTGCCAGCAGGTGGACTAGCGGGTCCTTCTACGAGCAGTACTTC
CASRWTSGSFYEQYF
>TRBV7-3|TRBD2|NA|TRBJ2-5
TGTGCCAGCAGCCCGCTCGCGGGAGGGCCAGCCGGAACCCAGTACTTC
CASSPLAGGPAGTQYF
>TRBV4-1|NA|NA|TRBJ2-2
TGCGCCAGCAGCCAACTTACCGGGGACACCGGGGAGCTGTTTTTT
CASSQLTGDTGELFF
>TRBV30|TRBD2|NA|TRBJ2-2
TGTGCCTGGAGGCCCACAGCGGGAGTTTACACCGGGGAGCTGTTTTTT
CAWRPTAGVYTGELFF
>TRBV9|TRBD2|NA|TRBJ2-2
TGTGCCAGCAGCGTAGAGGGACTAGCTGTCACCGGGGAGCTGTTTTTT
CASSVEGLAVTGELFF
>TRBV7-3|NA|NA|TRBJ2-2
TGTGCCAGCAGCTTAACCTCGACAGAACACCGGGAGCTGTTTTTT
CASSLTSTEHRELFF
>TRBV5-1|TRBD2|NA|TRBJ2-1
TGCGCCAGCAGCTTGTCCAGCGGGAGGGCCGCTCGCGGTGAGCAGTTCTTC
CASSLSSGRAARGEQFF
>TRBV5-1|NA|NA|TRBJ1-2
TGCGCCAGCAGCCCTAGGCCATCCACTGCTAACTATGGCTACACCTTC
CASSPRPSTANYGYTF
>TRBV2|TRBD2|NA|TRBJ2-3
TGTGCCAGCAAGAAGCGGGAGACTCTAGACACCACAGATACGCAGTATTTT
CASKKRETLDTTDTQYF
>TRBV9|NA|once|TRBJ2-7
TGTGCCAGCAGCGTAGGAGCAGGATTCTACGAGCAGTACTTC
CASSVGAGFYEQYF
>TRBV9|TRBD2|NA|TRBJ2-1
TGTGCCAGCAGCGCAAGACTAGCGGGAGGGGGCGATGAGCAGTTCTTC
CASSARLAGGGDEQFF
>TRBV28|NA|once|TRBJ2-1
TGTGCCAGCAGTTTATTTTACGAGCTGAACAGGGCCTCATACAATGAGCAGTTCTTC
CASSLFYELNRASYNEQFF
>TRBV28|NA|NA|TRBJ1-4
TGTGCCAGCAGTTTAGGTAGGAGGAGTGCGGGGTTTTTT
CASSLGRRSAGFF
>TRBV28|NA|NA|TRBJ2-7
TGTGCCAGCAGCCGCAGGGCTTTGAACGAGCAGTACTTC
CASSRRALNEQYF
>TRBV30|TRBD2|NA|TRBJ2-3
TGTGCCTGGAACTCCGGACTAGCGACAGATACGCAGTATTTT
CAWNSGLATDTQYF
>TRBV15|NA|NA|TRBJ2-7
TGTGCCACCAGCAGAGATATACAGGGCATGGAGTACTTC
CATSRDIQGMEYF
>TRBV28|TRBD2|NA|TRBJ2-5
TGTGCCAGCAGTGCCCGGGAGGGGGAGACCCAGTACTTC
CASSAREGETQYF
>TRBV13|NA|NA|TRBJ2-5
TGTGCCAGCAGAGGGTGGAGGGCGAAGGAGACCCAGTACTTC
CASRGWRAKETQYF
>TRBV10-3|TRBD1|NA|TRBJ1-2
TGTGCCATCAGTGGACCGACAGGGATGGACTATGGCTACACCTTC
CAISGPTGMDYGYTF
>TRBV29-1|TRBD1|NA|TRBJ2-7
TGCAGCGTTGAAGCTCTAACGGGACAGGGGGAATACGAGCAGTACTTC
CSVEALTGQGEYEQYF
>TRBV7-9|NA|NA|TRBJ1-2
TGTGCCAGCAGCCCTTCGGTAGACAGGAGGTTGAACTATGGCTACACCTTC
CASSPSVDRRLNYGYTF
>TRBV15|TRBD1|once|TRBJ1-1
TGTGCCACCAGCTTGACAGGGGTCACTGAAGCTTTCTTT
CATSLTGVTEAFF
>TRBV5-1|NA|once|TRBJ2-7
TGCGCCAGCAGCTATGACAGCTACGAGCAGTACTTC
CASSYDSYEQYF
>TRBV11-3|NA|NA|TRBJ2-3
TGTGCCAGCAGCTCCTCTACAGGAGCTAGCACAGATACGCAGTATTTT
CASSSSTGASTDTQYF
>TRBV30|NA|NA|TRBJ1-5
TGTGCCTGGAGTGGTCAGGGAGGTGATCAGCCCCAGCATTTT
CAWSGQGGDQPQHF
>TRBV6-5|TRBD2|NA|TRBJ2-3
TGTGCCAGCAGTCATTTAGCGGGGCTCACAGATACGCAGTATTTT
CASSHLAGLTDTQYF
>TRBV18|TRBD1|once|TRBJ2-7
TGTGCCAGCTCTCCCCGGGACAGGGGGTACGAGCAGTACTTC
CASSPRDRGYEQYF
>TRBV2|TRBD1|few|TRBJ2-7
TGTGCCAGCAGCGGGGCGGGCAGGGGGCCCTACGAGCAGTACTTC
CASSGAGRGPYEQYF
>TRBV10-3|NA|NA|TRBJ2-1
TGTGCCATCAGTGAGTCGGGACTTAGCTCCTACAATGAGCAGTTCTTC
CAISESGLSSYNEQFF